The clone carrying this T cell receptor beta chain has just a few counts. This entry belongs to a study of T-cell reconstitution after alpha-beta-depleted transplantation in children. Unique molecular identifiers tagged the TCRbeta library. A single record per CDR3 protein comes from TCRdb applying MiXCR to the PCR reads. The data show 200,000 to 250,000 distinct CDR3 sequences, with about 9.5% seen just once and 5.5% to 8% held by the top ten. The CDR3 is made up of 13 amino acids. V lost 6 bases to trimming and J lost 6 bases, with 15 bases between them. Germline V gene sequence: CDR1 LNHDA, CDR2 SQIVND (reference sequence).

Source: PBMCs from the stem cell graft donor, taken from the stem cell graft. The chain carries TRBV19 and TRBJ2-7; the D is unclear. The clonotype originates from a human donor who donated a stem cell graft to a child with acute lymphoblastic leukemia. CDR3 sequence (DNA): TGTGCCAGTAGCACCGTTGGGGATGGCGAGCAGTACTTC. Protein: CASSTVGDGEQYF.